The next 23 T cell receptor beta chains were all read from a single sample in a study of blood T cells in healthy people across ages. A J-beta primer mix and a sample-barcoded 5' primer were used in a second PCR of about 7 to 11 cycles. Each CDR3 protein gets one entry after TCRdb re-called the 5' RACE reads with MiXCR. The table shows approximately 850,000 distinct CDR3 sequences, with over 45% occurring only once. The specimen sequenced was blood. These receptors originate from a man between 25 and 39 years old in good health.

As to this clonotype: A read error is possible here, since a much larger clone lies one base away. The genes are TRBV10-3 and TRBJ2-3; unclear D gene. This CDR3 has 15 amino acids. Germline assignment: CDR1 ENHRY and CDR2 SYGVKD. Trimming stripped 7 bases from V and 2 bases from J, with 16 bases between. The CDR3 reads CAIMPDAPDTDTQYF. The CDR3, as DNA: TGTGCCATCATGCCGGACGCCCCGGACACAGATACGCAGTATTTT.

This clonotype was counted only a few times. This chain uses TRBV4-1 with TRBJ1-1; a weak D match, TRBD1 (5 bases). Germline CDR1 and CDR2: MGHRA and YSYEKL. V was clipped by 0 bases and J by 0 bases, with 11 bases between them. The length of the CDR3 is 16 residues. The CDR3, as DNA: TGCGCCAGCAGCCAAGAGGAGGGGTGGTTGAACACTGAAGCTTTCTTT. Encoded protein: CASSQEEGWLNTEAFF.

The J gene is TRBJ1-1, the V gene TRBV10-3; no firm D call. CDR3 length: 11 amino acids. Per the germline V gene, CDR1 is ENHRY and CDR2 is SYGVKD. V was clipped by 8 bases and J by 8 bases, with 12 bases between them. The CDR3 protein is CAIRHTAEAFF. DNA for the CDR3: TGTGCCATCCGACATACAGCGGAAGCTTTCTTT.

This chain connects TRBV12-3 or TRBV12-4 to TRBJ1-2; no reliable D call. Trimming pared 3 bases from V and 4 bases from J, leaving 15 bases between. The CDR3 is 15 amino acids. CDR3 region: CASSFGLEVIYGYTF. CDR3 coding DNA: TGTGCCAGCAGTTTCGGCTTGGAAGTGATCTATGGCTACACCTTC.

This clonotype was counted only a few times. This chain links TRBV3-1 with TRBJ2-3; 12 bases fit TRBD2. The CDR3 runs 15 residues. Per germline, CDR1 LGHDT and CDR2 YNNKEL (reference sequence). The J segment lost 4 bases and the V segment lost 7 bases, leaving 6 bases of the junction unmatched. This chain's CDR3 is CASTPTSGSADTQYF. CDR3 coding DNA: TGTGCCAGCACTCCGACTAGCGGGAGTGCAGATACGCAGTATTTT.

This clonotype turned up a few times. In nucleotides, the CDR3 is TGTGCCAGCAGTTACTTGAGACAGGGTGACATTCAGTACTTC. It codes for CASSYLRQGDIQYF. The chain has TRBV6-2 or TRBV6-3 and TRBJ2-4, with 7 positions matching TRBD1. The germline gives CDR1 MNHEY, CDR2 SVGEGT. The CDR3 spans 14 residues. Unmatched junction bases numbered 5, after V lost 1 base and J lost 8 bases.

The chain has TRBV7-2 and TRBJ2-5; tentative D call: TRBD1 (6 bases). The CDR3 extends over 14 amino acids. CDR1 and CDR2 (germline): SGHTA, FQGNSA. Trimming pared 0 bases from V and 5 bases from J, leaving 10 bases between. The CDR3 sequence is CASSLAGGIETQYF. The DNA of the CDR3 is TGTGCCAGCAGCTTAGCAGGGGGAATTGAGACCCAGTACTTC.

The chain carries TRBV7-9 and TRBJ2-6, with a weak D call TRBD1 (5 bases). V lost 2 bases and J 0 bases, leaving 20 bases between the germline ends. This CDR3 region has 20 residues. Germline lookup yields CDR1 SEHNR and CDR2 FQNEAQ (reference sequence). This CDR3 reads CASSLTLGKGPHSGANVLTF. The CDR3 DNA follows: TGTGCCAGCAGCTTAACATTGGGAAAGGGGCCCCACTCTGGGGCCAACGTCCTGACTTTC.

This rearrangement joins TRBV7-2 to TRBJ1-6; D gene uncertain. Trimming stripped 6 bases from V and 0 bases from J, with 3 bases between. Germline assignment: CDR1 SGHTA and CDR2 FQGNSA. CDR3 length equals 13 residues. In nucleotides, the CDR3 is TGTGCCAGCAGAAGCTCCTATAATTCACCCCTCCACTTT. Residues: CASRSSYNSPLHF. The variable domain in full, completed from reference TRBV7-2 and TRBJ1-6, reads GAGVSQSPSNKVTEKGKDVELRCDPISGHTALYWYRQSLGQGLEFLIYFQGNSAPDKSGLPSDRFSAERTGGSVSTLTIQRTQQEDSAVYLCASRSSYNSPLHFGNGTRLTVT.

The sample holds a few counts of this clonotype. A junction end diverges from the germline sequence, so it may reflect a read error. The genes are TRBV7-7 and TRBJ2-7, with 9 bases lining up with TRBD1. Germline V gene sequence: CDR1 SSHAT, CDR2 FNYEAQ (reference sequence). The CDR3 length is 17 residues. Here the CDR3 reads CASSLRQNGTGSRGRYF. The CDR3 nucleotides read TGTGCTAGCAGCTTACGTCAGAACGGGACAGGGAGTCGGGGGCGGTACTTC.

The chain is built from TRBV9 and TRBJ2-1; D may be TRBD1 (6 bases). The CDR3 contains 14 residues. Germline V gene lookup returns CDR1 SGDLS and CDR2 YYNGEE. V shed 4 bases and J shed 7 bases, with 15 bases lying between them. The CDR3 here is CASSLGQMGNEQFF. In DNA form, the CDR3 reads TGTGCCAGCAGCCTCGGACAGATGGGGAATGAGCAGTTCTTC. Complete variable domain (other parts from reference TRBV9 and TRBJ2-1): DSGVTQTPKHLITATGQRVTLRCSPRSGDLSVYWYQQSLDQGLQFLIQYYNGEERAKGNILERFSAQQFPDLHSELNLSSLELGDSALYFCASSLGQMGNEQFFGPGTRLTVL.

The CDR3 DNA reads TGCAGCGTTGAACCCAGGGCCTATGAGCAGTTCTTC. Its translation: CSVEPRAYEQFF. This sequence joins TRBV29-1 and TRBJ2-1; possibly TRBD1 for D (5 bases). The ends were cut back, 2 bases at V and 8 bases at J, with 10 bases in the middle. The CDR3 totals 12 residues. Germline CDR1 SQVTM, CDR2 ANQGSEA.

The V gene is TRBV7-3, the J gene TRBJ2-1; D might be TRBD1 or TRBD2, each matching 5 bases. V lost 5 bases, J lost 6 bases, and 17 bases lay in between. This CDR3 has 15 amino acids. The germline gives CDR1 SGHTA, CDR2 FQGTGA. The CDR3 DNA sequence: TGTGCCAGCAGCCTAGGCCACCCTGGGGGCAATGAGCAGTTCTTC. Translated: CASSLGHPGGNEQFF.

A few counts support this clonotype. The CDR3 DNA follows: TGTGCCTGGAGTATAGGGATCTCCTACGAGCAGTACTTC. Translation: CAWSIGISYEQYF. The chain uses TRBV30 and TRBJ2-7; D is unclear. V gave up 2 bases and J gave up 0 bases, with 8 bases separating them. In germline, CDR1 is GTSNPN, CDR2 SVGIG (reference sequence). This CDR3 is 13 amino acids long.

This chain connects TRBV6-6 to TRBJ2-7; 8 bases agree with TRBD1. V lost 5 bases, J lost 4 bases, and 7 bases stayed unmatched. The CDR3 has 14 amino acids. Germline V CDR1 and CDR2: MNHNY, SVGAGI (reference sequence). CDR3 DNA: TGTGCCAGCAGTGACAGGGGACGGCCTTACGAGCAGTACTTC. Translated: CASSDRGRPYEQYF.

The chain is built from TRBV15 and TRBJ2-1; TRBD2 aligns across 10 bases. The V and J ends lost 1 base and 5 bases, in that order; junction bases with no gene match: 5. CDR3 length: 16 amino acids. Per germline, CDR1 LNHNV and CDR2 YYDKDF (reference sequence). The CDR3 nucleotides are TGTGCCACCAGCAGAGGCGTACTAGCGGGGAACAATGAGCAGTTCTTC. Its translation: CATSRGVLAGNNEQFF.

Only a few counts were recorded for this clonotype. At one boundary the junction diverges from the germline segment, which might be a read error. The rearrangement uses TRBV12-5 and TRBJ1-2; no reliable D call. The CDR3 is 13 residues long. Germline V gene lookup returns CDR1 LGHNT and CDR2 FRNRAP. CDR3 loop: CASGVVETDGYTF. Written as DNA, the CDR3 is TGTGCTAGTGGTGTGGTGGAGACTGATGGCTACACCTTC.

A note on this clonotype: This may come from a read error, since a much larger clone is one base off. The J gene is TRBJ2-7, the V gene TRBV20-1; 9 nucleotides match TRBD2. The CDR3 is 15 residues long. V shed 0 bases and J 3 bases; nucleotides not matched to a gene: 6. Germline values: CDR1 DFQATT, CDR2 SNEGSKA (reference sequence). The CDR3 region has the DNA TGCAGTGCTAGAGATCTCAGCGGGGGGAGCTACGAGCAGTACTTC. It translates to CSARDLSGGSYEQYF.

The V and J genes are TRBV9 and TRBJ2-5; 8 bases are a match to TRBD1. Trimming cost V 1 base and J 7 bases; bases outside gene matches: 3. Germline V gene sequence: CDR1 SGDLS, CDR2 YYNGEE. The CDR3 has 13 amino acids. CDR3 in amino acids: CASSVWGTGTQYF. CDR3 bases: TGTGCCAGCAGCGTATGGGGGACAGGGACCCAGTACTTC.

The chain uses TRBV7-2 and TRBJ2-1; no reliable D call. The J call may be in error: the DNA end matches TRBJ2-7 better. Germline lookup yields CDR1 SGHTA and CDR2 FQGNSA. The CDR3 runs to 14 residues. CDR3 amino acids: CANSLRSSYNEQYF. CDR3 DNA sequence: TGTGCCAACAGTCTTAGGAGCTCCTACAATGAGCAGTACTTC.

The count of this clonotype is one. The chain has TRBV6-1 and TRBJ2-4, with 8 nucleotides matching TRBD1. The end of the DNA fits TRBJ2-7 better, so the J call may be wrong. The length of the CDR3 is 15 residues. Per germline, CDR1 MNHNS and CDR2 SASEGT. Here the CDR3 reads CASSGPGTGNYEQYF. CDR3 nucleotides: TGTGCCAGCAGTGGCCCCGGGACAGGTAACTACGAGCAGTACTTC.

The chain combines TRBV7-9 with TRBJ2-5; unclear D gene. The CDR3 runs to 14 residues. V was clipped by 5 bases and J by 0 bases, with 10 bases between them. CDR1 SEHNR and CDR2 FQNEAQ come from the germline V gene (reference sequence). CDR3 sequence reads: CASSPRDYQETQYF. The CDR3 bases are TGTGCCAGCAGCCCCCGAGACTACCAAGAGACCCAGTACTTC. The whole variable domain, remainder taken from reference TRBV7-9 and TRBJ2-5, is DTGVSQNPRHKITKRGQNVTFRCDPISEHNRLYWYRQTLGQGPEFLTYFQNEAQLEKSRLLSDRFSAERPKGSFSTLEIQRTEQGDSAMYLCASSPRDYQETQYFGPGTRLLVL.

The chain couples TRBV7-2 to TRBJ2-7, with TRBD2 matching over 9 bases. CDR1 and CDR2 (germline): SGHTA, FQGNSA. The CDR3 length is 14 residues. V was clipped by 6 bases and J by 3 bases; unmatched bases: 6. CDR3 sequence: CASSVERGDYEQYF. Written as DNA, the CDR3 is TGTGCCAGCAGTGTAGAGCGGGGGGACTACGAGCAGTACTTC.